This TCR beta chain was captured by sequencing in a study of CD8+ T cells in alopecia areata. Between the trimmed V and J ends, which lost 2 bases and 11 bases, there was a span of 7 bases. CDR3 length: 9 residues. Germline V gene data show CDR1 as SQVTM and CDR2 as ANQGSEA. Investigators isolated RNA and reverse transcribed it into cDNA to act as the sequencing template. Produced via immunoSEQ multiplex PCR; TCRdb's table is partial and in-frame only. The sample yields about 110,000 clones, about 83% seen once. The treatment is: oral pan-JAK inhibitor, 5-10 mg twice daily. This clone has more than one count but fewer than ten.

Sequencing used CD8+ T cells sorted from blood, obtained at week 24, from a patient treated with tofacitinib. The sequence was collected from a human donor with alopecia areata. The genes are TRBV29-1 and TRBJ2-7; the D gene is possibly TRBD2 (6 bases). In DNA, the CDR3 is TGCAGCGTTGAACCGGGAGAGTACTTC. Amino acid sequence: CSVEPGEYF.